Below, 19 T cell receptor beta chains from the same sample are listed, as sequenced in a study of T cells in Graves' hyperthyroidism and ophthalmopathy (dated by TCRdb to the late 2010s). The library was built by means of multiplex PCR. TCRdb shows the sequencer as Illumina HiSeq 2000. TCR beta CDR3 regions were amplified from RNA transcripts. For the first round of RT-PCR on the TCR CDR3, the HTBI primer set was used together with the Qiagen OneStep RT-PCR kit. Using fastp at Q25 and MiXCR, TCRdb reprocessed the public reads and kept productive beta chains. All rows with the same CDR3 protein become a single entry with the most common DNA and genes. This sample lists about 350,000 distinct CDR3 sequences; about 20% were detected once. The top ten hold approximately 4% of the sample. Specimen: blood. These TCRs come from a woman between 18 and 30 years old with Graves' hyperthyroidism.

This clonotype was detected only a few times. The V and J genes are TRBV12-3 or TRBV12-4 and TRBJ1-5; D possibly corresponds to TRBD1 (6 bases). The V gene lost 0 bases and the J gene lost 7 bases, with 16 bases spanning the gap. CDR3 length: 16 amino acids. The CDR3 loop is CASSLAGARGRQPQHF. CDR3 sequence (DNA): TGTGCCAGCAGTTTAGCGGGGGCCCGGGGAAGGCAGCCCCAGCATTTT.

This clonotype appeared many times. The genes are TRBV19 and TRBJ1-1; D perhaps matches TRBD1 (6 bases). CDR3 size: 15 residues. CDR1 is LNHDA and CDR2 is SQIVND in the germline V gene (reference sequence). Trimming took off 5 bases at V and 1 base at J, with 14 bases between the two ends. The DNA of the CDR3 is TGTGCCAGTAGTGGACCGGGACAAGGGAACACTGAAGCTTTCTTT. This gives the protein CASSGPGQGNTEAFF.

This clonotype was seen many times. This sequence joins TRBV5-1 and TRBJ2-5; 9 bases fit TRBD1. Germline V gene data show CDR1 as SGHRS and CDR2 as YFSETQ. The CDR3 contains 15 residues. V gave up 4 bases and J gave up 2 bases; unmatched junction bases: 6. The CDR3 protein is CASSKLTGGQETQYF. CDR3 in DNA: TGCGCCAGCAGCAAACTGACAGGGGGTCAAGAGACCCAGTACTTC.

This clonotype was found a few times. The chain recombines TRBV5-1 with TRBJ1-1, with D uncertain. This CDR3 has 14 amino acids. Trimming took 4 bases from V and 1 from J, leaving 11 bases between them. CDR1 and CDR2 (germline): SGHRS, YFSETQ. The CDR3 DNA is TGCGCCAGCAGCCCGTCTGATTCGAACACTGAAGCTTTCTTT. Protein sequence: CASSPSDSNTEAFF.

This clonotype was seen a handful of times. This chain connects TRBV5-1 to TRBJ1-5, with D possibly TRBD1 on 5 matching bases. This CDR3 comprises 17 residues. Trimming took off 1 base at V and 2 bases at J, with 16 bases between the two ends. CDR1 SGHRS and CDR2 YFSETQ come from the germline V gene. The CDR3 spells CASSLNPWGVGNQPQHF. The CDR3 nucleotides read TGCGCCAGCAGCTTGAATCCCTGGGGGGTGGGCAATCAGCCCCAGCATTTT.

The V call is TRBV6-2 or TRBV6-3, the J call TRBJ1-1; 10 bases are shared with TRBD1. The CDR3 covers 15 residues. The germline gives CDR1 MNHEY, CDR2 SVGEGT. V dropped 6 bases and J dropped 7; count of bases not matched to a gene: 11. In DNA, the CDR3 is TGTGCCAGCAGACACAAAACCGGGACAGGGGTTGAAGCTTTCTTT. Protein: CASRHKTGTGVEAFF.

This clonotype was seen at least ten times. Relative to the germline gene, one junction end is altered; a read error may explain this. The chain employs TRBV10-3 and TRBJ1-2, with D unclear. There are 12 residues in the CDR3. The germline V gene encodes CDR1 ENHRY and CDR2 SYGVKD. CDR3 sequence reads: CAIRPTDYGHTF. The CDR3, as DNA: TGTGCCATCAGGCCGACGGACTATGGCCACACCTTC.

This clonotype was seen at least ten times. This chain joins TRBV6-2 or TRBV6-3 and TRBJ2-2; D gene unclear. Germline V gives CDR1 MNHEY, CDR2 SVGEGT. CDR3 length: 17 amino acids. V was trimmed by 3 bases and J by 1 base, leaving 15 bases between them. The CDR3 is CASSYGVGQMNTGELFF. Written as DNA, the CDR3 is TGTGCCAGCAGTTATGGGGTTGGGCAGATGAACACCGGGGAGCTGTTTTTT.

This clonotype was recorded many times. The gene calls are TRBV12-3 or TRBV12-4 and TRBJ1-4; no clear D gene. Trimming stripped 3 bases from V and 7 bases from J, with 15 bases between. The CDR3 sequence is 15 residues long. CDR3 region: CASSFVGRNFEKLFF. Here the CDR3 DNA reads TGTGCCAGCAGTTTTGTTGGCAGAAATTTTGAAAAACTGTTTTTT.

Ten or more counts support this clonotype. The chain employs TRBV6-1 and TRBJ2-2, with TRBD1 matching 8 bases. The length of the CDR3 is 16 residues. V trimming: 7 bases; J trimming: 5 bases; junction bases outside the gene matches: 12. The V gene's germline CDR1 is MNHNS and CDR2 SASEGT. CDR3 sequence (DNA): TGTGCCAGCATCCCTACCAGGACAGGGATGACCGGGGAGCTGTTTTTT. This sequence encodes CASIPTRTGMTGELFF.

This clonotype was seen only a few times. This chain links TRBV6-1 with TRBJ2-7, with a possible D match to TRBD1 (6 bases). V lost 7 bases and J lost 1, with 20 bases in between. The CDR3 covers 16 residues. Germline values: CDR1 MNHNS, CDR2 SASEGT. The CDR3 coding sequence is TGTGCCAGCACCCCCAACCGGTGGCAGGGGTCCTACGAGCAGTACTTC. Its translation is CASTPNRWQGSYEQYF.

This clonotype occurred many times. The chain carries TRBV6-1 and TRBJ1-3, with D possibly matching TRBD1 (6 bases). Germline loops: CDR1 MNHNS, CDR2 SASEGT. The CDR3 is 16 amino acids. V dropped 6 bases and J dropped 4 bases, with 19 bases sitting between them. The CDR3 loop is CASRKTQGSDGNTIYF. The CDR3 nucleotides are TGTGCCAGCAGGAAGACTCAGGGGTCGGACGGAAACACCATATATTTT.

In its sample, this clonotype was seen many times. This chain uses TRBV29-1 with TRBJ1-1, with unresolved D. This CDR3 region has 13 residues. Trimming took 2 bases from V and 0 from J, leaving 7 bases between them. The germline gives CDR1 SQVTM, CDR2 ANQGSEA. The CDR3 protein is CSVEYRMNTEAFF. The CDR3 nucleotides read TGCAGCGTTGAATACCGCATGAACACTGAAGCTTTCTTT. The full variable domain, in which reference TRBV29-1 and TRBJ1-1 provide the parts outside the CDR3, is SAVISQKPSRDICQRGTSLTIQCQVDSQVTMMFWYRQQPGQSLTLIATANQGSEATYESGFVIDKFPISRPNLTFSTLTVSNMSPEDSSIYLCSVEYRMNTEAFFGQGTRLTVV.

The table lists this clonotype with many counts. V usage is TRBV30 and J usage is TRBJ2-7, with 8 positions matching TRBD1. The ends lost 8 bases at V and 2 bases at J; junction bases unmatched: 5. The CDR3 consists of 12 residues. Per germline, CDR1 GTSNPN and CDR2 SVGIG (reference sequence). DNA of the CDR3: TGTGCCGGAATGACAGGGGCCTACGAGCAGTACTTC. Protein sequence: CAGMTGAYEQYF.

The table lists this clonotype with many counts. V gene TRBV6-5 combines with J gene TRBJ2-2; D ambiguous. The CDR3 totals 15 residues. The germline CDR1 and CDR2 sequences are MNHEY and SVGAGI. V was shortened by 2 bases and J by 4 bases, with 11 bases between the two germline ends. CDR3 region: CASSYREGSTGELFF. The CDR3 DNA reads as TGTGCCAGCAGTTACAGGGAAGGGTCCACCGGGGAGCTGTTTTTT.

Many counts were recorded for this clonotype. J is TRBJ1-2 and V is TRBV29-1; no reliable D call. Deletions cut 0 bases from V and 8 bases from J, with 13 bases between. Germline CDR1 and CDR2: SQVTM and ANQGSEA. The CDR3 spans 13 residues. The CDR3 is CSVEDRELWGYTF. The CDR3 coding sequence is TGCAGCGTTGAAGATCGAGAATTATGGGGCTACACCTTC.

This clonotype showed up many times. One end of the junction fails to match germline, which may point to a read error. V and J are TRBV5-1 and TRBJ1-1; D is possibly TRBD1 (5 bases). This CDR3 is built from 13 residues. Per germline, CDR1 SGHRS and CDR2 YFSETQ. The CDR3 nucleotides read TGTGCCAGCAGCCTCGGGACTAACACTGAAGCTTTCTTT. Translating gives CASSLGTNTEAFF.

The CDR3 bases are TGTGCCAGCAGGGATAGCGGGGGTGGCCAGACCCAGTACTTC. Translation gives CASRDSGGGQTQYF. The V call is TRBV6-1, the J call TRBJ2-5; TRBD2 matches at 9 bases. The germline V gene encodes CDR1 MNHNS and CDR2 SASEGT. This CDR3 is built from 14 residues. The trim removed 6 bases at V and 6 bases at J, leaving 8 bases unmatched.

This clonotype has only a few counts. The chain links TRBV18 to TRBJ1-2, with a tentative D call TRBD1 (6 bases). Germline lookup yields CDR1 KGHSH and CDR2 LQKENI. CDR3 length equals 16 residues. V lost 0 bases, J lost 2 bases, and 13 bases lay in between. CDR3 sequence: CASSPPGTRRNYGYTF. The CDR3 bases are TGTGCCAGCTCACCACCGGGGACAAGACGAAACTATGGCTACACCTTC.